The 15 T cell receptor beta chains given below trace back to one sample, sequenced in a study of cytomegalovirus exposure and HLA in healthy donors. It was with 60 Vbeta and 13 Jbeta primers that the PCR ran. Assay used: immunoSEQ multiplex PCR; TCRdb lists only in-frame clones, some missing. The sample shows roughly 180,000 clones, around 80% of them seen only once. Sequences were obtained from PBMCs. These receptors all stem from a man aged 40-50 years in good health and CMV-seronegative.

The genes are TRBV15 and TRBJ1-4; TRBD1 matches 8 bases. V lost 0 bases to trimming and J lost 10 bases; unmatched junction nucleotides: 13. Per the germline V gene, CDR1 is LNHNV and CDR2 is YYDKDF (reference sequence). The CDR3 length is 17 residues. CDR3 in amino acids: CATSRDLGRQGQAKLFF. CDR3 bases: TGTGCCACCAGCAGAGATCTCGGTAGACAGGGGCAAGCAAAACTGTTTTTT.

The rearrangement joins TRBV27 to TRBJ1-5, with a possible D match to TRBD1 (6 bases). The CDR3 contains 14 residues. CDR1 is MNHEY and CDR2 is SMNVEV in the germline V gene (reference sequence). Trimming removed 1 base at V and 6 bases at J, with 10 bases between. CDR3 DNA: TGTGCCAGCAGTTTATTGGGCAGGGGTCAGCCCCAGCATTTT. Translated: CASSLLGRGQPQHF.

The chain has TRBV27 and TRBJ2-7; weak D call: TRBD1 (5 bases). The CDR3 totals 13 residues. Germline loops: CDR1 MNHEY, CDR2 SMNVEV (reference sequence). V lost 5 bases to trimming and J lost 5 bases, with 13 bases between them. The CDR3 sequence is CASSPRVYHEQYF. The CDR3 DNA sequence: TGTGCCAGCAGTCCCAGGGTTTACCACGAGCAGTACTTC.

This rearrangement joins TRBV7-9 to TRBJ2-5, with 15 positions matching TRBD2. The CDR3 runs 17 residues. CDR1 is SEHNR and CDR2 is FQNEAQ in the germline V gene (reference sequence). The ends lost 4 bases at V and 1 base at J; junction bases unmatched: 4. This chain's CDR3 is CASSSGLAGGGQETQYF. Written as DNA, the CDR3 is TGTGCCAGCAGCTCGGGACTAGCGGGAGGAGGCCAAGAGACCCAGTACTTC.

V gene TRBV7-3 combines with J gene TRBJ2-1, with 16 bases matching TRBD2. Germline CDR1 reads SGHTA; CDR2 reads FQGTGA. The CDR3 is 19 amino acids. J lost 9 bases, V lost 2 bases, and 13 bases had no gene match. This CDR3 is CASSLGGLAGGGGKGEQFF. CDR3 DNA sequence: TGTGCCAGCAGCTTAGGGGGACTAGCGGGAGGGGGGGGGAAGGGTGAGCAGTTCTTC.

V gene TRBV2 combines with J gene TRBJ2-2, with TRBD1 matching over 8 bases. V trimming: 4 bases; J trimming: 4 bases; junction bases outside the gene matches: 8. Germline assignment: CDR1 SNHLY and CDR2 FYNNEI. The CDR3 sequence is 16 residues long. The CDR3 DNA sequence: TGTGCCAGCAGTGTATGGCAGGGGGCGGCCACCGGGGAGCTGTTTTTT. Protein: CASSVWQGAATGELFF.

In its sample, this clone was seen once. This sequence joins TRBV6-1 and TRBJ2-2; weak D call: TRBD2 (5 bases). The CDR3 is 15 amino acids. Germline values: CDR1 MNHNS, CDR2 SASEGT. The V and J ends lost 3 bases and 6 bases respectively, with 14 bases between them. CDR3 region: CASSEIRVRAGELFF. Written as DNA, the CDR3 is TGTGCCAGCAGTGAGATTCGGGTGAGGGCCGGGGAGCTGTTTTTT.

This CDR3 is CASSLGQGAVYGYTF. CDR3 DNA sequence: TGCGCCAGCAGCCTAGGACAGGGGGCGGTCTATGGCTACACCTTC. This chain connects TRBV5-1 to TRBJ1-2; 11 nucleotides match TRBD1. Germline lookup yields CDR1 SGHRS and CDR2 YFSETQ. After removal of 4 bases from V and 4 bases from J, the junction contained 6 bases not matched to a gene. The CDR3 totals 15 residues.

This clone was seen just once. The chain employs TRBV6-1 and TRBJ2-5; 11 nucleotides line up with TRBD2. CDR3 length: 16 amino acids. CDR1 MNHNS and CDR2 SASEGT come from the germline V gene. V gave up 4 bases and J gave up 2 bases; unmatched junction bases: 6. CDR3 sequence (DNA): TGTGCCAGCAGTGTTTTAGCGGGAGGGGGGCAAGAGACCCAGTACTTC. Its protein is CASSVLAGGGQETQYF.

This clone was seen a handful of times. The chain uses TRBV28 and TRBJ2-7, with TRBD1 identical over 8 bases. J was trimmed by 4 bases and V by 3 bases; bases with no gene match: 8. The germline CDR1 and CDR2 sequences are MDHEN and SYDVKM. The CDR3 contains 15 residues. The CDR3 nucleotides are TGTGCCAGCAGTTTTTTCGTCAGGGGGCAATACGAGCAGTACTTC. Its protein product is CASSFFVRGQYEQYF.

CDR3 amino acids: CASADSPQETQYF. CDR3 nucleotide sequence: TGTGCCAGTGCGGACAGCCCCCAAGAGACCCAGTACTTC. This chain joins TRBV7-2 and TRBJ2-5; D might be TRBD1 (6 bases). The CDR3 runs 13 residues. The V and J ends lost 9 bases and 1 base respectively, with 12 bases between them. Germline V CDR1 and CDR2: SGHTA, FQGNSA.

The V gene is TRBV15, the J gene TRBJ1-5, with 8 bases matching TRBD1. The CDR3 runs 15 residues. The germline CDR1 and CDR2 sequences are LNHNV and YYDKDF (reference sequence). The ends lost 3 bases at V and 5 bases at J; junction bases unmatched: 6. DNA of the CDR3: TGTGCCACCAGCAGGGACAGGGTTGGGGATCAGCCCCAGCATTTT. Protein product: CATSRDRVGDQPQHF.

The chain combines TRBV27 with TRBJ1-4; the D is unclear. V was shortened by 5 bases and J by 7 bases, with 11 bases between the two germline ends. The germline V gene encodes CDR1 MNHEY and CDR2 SMNVEV (reference sequence). CDR3 size: 13 residues. CDR3 amino acids: CASSQRGGEKLFF. The CDR3 DNA is TGTGCCAGCAGTCAGAGAGGTGGTGAAAAACTGTTTTTT.

The chain recombines TRBV7-3 with TRBJ2-3; 8 bases agree with TRBD1. CDR1 and CDR2 (germline): SGHTA, FQGTGA. After removal of 5 bases from V and 6 bases from J, the junction contained 7 bases not matched to a gene. The CDR3 has 14 residues. CDR3 amino acids: CASSRTGTADTQYF. The DNA of the CDR3 is TGTGCCAGCAGCAGGACAGGGACGGCGGATACGCAGTATTTT. Combining the CDR3 with reference TRBV7-3 and TRBJ2-3 gives the whole variable domain GAGVSQTPSNKVTEKGKYVELRCDPISGHTALYWYRQSLGQGPEFLIYFQGTGAADDSGLPNDRFFAVRPEGSVSTLKIQRTERGDSAVYLCASSRTGTADTQYFGPGTRLTVL.

This clone showed up just once. The rearrangement joins TRBV28 to TRBJ2-7; tentative D call: TRBD1 (5 bases). Looked up from germline, CDR1 is MDHEN and CDR2 is SYDVKM. V was pared by 3 bases and J by 3 bases, with 12 bases between. There are 14 residues in the CDR3. CDR3 nucleotide sequence: TGTGCCAGCAGTTTTCAGGGTGTCTTCTACGAGCAGTACTTC. Its translation is CASSFQGVFYEQYF.